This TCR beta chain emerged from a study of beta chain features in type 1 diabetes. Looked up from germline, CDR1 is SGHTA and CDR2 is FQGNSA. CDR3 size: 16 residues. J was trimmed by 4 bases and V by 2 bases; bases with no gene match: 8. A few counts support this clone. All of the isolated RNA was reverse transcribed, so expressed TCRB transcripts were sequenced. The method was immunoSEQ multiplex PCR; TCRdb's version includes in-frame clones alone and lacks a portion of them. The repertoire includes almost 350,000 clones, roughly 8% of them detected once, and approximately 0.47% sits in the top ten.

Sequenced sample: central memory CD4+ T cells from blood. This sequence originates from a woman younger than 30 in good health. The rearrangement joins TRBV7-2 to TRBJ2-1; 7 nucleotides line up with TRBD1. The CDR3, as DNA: TGTGCCAGCAGCTTATTAGGGGGCAGGGGTTACAATGAGCAGTTCTTC. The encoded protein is CASSLLGGRGYNEQFF. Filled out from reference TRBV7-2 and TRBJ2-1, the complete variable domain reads GAGVSQSPSNKVTEKGKDVELRCDPISGHTALYWYRQSLGQGLEFLIYFQGNSAPDKSGLPSDRFSAERTGGSVSTLTIQRTQQEDSAVYLCASSLLGGRGYNEQFFGPGTRLTVL.